These 19 T cell receptor beta chains were all obtained from the same sample, sequenced in a study of blood T cell repertoires in COVID-19. TCRdb's table, derived via immunoSEQ multiplex PCR, lists solely in-frame clones and lacks some. The sample shows about 270,000 clones, approximately 88% of them seen only once. The sequenced sample was peripheral blood. These receptors were obtained from a human donor with COVID-19, enrolled during active disease. The donor label of this sample is uncertain.

This chain uses TRBV18 with TRBJ2-5, with TRBD2 matching 11 bases. Germline V gene data show CDR1 as KGHSH and CDR2 as LQKENI. The CDR3 is 16 amino acids. The trim removed 1 base at V and 4 bases at J, leaving 5 bases unmatched. For the CDR3, the DNA is TGTGCCAGCTCACCACTAGCGGGAGGGCCAGGAGAGACCCAGTACTTC. It specifies CASSPLAGGPGETQYF.

The chain joins TRBV29-1 to TRBJ2-3, with D uncertain. The V end was cut by 6 bases, the J end by 3 bases, with 7 bases between. Germline values: CDR1 SQVTM, CDR2 ANQGSEA. The CDR3 length is 11 residues. The CDR3 nucleotides read TGCAGCGTCGACACAACAGATACGCAGTATTTT. It specifies CSVDTTDTQYF.

This clone was observed a single time. The V call is TRBV6-5, the J call TRBJ2-1, with TRBD2 identical over 10 bases. The CDR3 is made up of 15 amino acids. Germline V gene lookup returns CDR1 MNHEY and CDR2 SVGAGI. With 10 bases clipped from V and 5 bases from J, the junction kept 11 bases outside the gene matches. The CDR3 bases are TGTGCCACCGGCCTAGCGGGAGCCCGGGACAATGAGCAGTTCTTC. This gives the protein CATGLAGARDNEQFF.

The chain recombines TRBV7-2 with TRBJ2-7; TRBD2 aligns across 9 bases. Unmatched junction bases numbered 4, after V lost 3 bases and J lost 4 bases. Germline CDR1 is SGHTA and CDR2 is FQGNSA. The CDR3 is made up of 14 amino acids. The CDR3 DNA reads TGTGCCAGCAGCTTGCTAGCGGGGCTATACGAGCAGTACTTC. It is translated as CASSLLAGLYEQYF.

This chain uses TRBV3-1 (or the pseudogene TRBV3-2) with TRBJ2-5; D gene unclear. Trimming shortened V by 0 bases and J by 1 base, and 6 bases separated the two germline ends. From germline, CDR1 is LGHDT and CDR2 YNNKEL (reference sequence). This CDR3 has 14 residues. Here the CDR3 DNA reads TGTGCCAGCAGCCAAGATTGGAGCCAAGAGACCCAGTACTTC. Translating it yields CASSQDWSQETQYF.

The V gene is TRBV6-5, the J gene TRBJ2-7; 10 bases line up with TRBD1. The CDR3 length is 16 residues. Looked up from germline, CDR1 is MNHEY and CDR2 is SVGAGI. V shed 4 bases, J shed 6 bases, and the junction held 12 bases outside the gene matches. CDR3 nucleotide sequence: TGTGCCAGCAGTTTGAACCGGGACAGGGGTCGGGGCGAGCAGTACTTC. Translating gives CASSLNRDRGRGEQYF.

The V and J genes are TRBV5-1 and TRBJ2-1; D may be TRBD1 (7 bases). The CDR3 loop spans 16 amino acids. Deletions cut 4 bases from V and 3 bases from J, with 17 bases between. Looked up from germline, CDR1 is SGHRS and CDR2 is YFSETQ. The CDR3 region has the DNA TGCGCCAGCAGCCACAGGGCGGGACAGAACTACAATGAGCAGTTCTTC. Translation gives CASSHRAGQNYNEQFF.

V is TRBV28 and J is TRBJ2-2, with 8 bases fitting TRBD2. After removal of 5 bases from V and 5 bases from J, the junction contained 4 bases not matched to a gene. The CDR3 is made up of 14 amino acids. Germline CDR1 MDHEN, CDR2 SYDVKM. The CDR3 nucleotides are TGTGCCAGCAGTCTCAAGCGGGAGACCGGGGAGCTGTTTTTT. It translates to CASSLKRETGELFF.

The chain carries TRBV27 and TRBJ2-3; the D is unclear. V lost 6 bases to trimming and J lost 2 bases, with 18 bases between them. This CDR3 is built from 16 residues. The germline V gene encodes CDR1 MNHEY and CDR2 SMNVEV (reference sequence). The chain's CDR3 is CASSNLAFSDTDTQYF. CDR3 DNA: TGTGCCAGCAGCAACCTTGCGTTCAGCGACACAGATACGCAGTATTTT.

The chain combines TRBV28 with TRBJ2-7; 8 bases line up with TRBD2. The CDR3 sequence is 15 residues long. V gave up 5 bases and J gave up 1 base; unmatched junction bases: 7. The V gene's germline CDR1 is MDHEN and CDR2 SYDVKM. The CDR3 loop reads CASSPLSGGSYEQYF. CDR3 DNA sequence: TGTGCCAGCAGTCCCCTGAGCGGGGGTTCCTACGAGCAGTACTTC.

The V and J genes are TRBV19 and TRBJ1-5; TRBD1 matches 11 bases. This CDR3 is built from 16 residues. Germline V gene sequence: CDR1 LNHDA, CDR2 SQIVND (reference sequence). Trimming removed 4 bases from V and 0 bases from J; junction bases left unmatched: 2. The DNA of the CDR3 is TGTGCCAGTAGTACAGGGACAGGGGGTAGCAATCAGCCCCAGCATTTT. Its protein is CASSTGTGGSNQPQHF.

This clone was recorded a few times. The chain combines TRBV3-1 (or the pseudogene TRBV3-2) with TRBJ1-6; possibly TRBD1 for D (5 bases). CDR1 and CDR2 from the germline V gene are LGHDT and YNNKEL (reference sequence). This CDR3 has 16 amino acids. V was pared by 1 base and J by 0 bases, with 7 bases between. CDR3 coding DNA: TGTGCCAGCAGCCAAGTCCAGGGCTCCTATAATTCACCCCTCCACTTT. Translation gives CASSQVQGSYNSPLHF.

DNA of the CDR3: TGTGCCAGTAGTATGGGCTGGGTTTCTGAAGCTTTCTTT. Translating gives CASSMGWVSEAFF. V usage is TRBV19 and J usage is TRBJ1-1; no reliable D call. V lost 3 bases and J 6 bases, leaving 11 bases between the germline ends. Looked up from germline, CDR1 is LNHDA and CDR2 is SQIVND (reference sequence). CDR3 size: 13 residues.

This clone showed up just a few times. V is TRBV5-5 and J is TRBJ2-7; 7 bases map to TRBD1. This CDR3 comprises 14 residues. Germline loops: CDR1 SGHKS, CDR2 YYEKEE (reference sequence). The V and J ends lost 3 bases and 4 bases, in that order; junction bases with no gene match: 7. CDR3 nucleotides: TGTGCCAGCAGCTATGGACAGGATAAGTACGAGCAGTACTTC. It is translated as CASSYGQDKYEQYF.

The V call is TRBV9, the J call TRBJ2-1, with 9 bases matching TRBD2. Germline V gives CDR1 SGDLS, CDR2 YYNGEE. The V and J ends lost 4 bases and 1 base, in that order; junction bases with no gene match: 6. The CDR3 consists of 16 residues. The CDR3 region has the DNA TGTGCCAGCAGCCTGAGACTAGCGGATTCCTACAATGAGCAGTTCTTC. Translation gives CASSLRLADSYNEQFF.

The rearrangement uses TRBV21-1 and TRBJ1-3. TRBV21-1 is given as a pseudogene. This CDR3 has 15 amino acids. This chain's CDR3 is CASSFRRGSGNTIYF. The CDR3 DNA sequence: TGTGCCAGCAGTTTCCGACGGGGATCTGGAAACACCATATATTTT.

The chain joins TRBV4-2 to TRBJ1-2, with no clear D. Trimming took 4 bases from V and 4 from J, leaving 13 bases between them. The CDR3 totals 14 residues. Germline V CDR1 and CDR2: LGHNA, YNFKEQ. CDR3 residues: CASSPSKEGYGYTF. The CDR3, as DNA: TGTGCCAGCAGCCCCAGTAAGGAGGGCTATGGCTACACCTTC.

This clone was recorded a few times. The chain uses TRBV18 and TRBJ1-3; D unresolved. The V end was cut by 3 bases, the J end by 2 bases, with 14 bases between. Germline-derived CDR1 and CDR2 are KGHSH and LQKENI. This CDR3 has 16 residues. CDR3 sequence (DNA): TGTGCCAGCTCACCCACCGGGGTTGGTACTGGAAACACCATATATTTT. Translating gives CASSPTGVGTGNTIYF.

This rearrangement joins TRBV28 to TRBJ2-6; maybe TRBD1 (6 bases). This CDR3 spans 16 amino acids. The germline CDR1 and CDR2 sequences are MDHEN and SYDVKM. V was clipped by 8 bases and J by 0 bases, with 14 bases between them. CDR3 nucleotides: TGTGCCAGCGGACCACAGGGTAGCTCTGGGGCCAACGTCCTGACTTTC. Translation gives CASGPQGSSGANVLTF. The full variable domain, completed using reference TRBV28 and TRBJ2-6, is DVKVTQSSRYLVKRTGEKVFLECVQDMDHENMFWYRQDPGLGLRLIYFSYDVKMKEKGDIPEGYSVSREKKERFSLILESASTNQTSMYLCASGPQGSSGANVLTFGAGSRLTVL.